This passage covers 15 T cell receptor beta chains from one sample sequenced in a study of shared clonotypes between healthy human individuals. Clones were read by immunoSEQ multiplex PCR, and TCRdb kept only the in-frame ones, dropping some. The sample has some 240,000 clones, about 65% seen once. Sequenced input: memory CD4+ T cells sorted from blood. Subset: CD45RA-negative fraction. Receptors originate from a man aged 25 to 45 in good health.

On this clone: Other DNA sequences from this sample encode an identical CDR3 as well. The chain has TRBV5-1 and TRBJ1-2, with 8 bases lining up with TRBD1. After removal of 4 bases from V and 4 bases from J, the junction contained 3 bases not matched to a gene. Germline CDR1 and CDR2: SGHRS and YFSETQ. The CDR3 loop spans 13 amino acids. The CDR3 here is CASSPGTGYGYTF. CDR3 nucleotide sequence: TGCGCCAGCAGCCCGGGGACAGGCTATGGCTACACCTTC.

V gene TRBV5-1 combines with J gene TRBJ2-3, with D tentatively TRBD2 (5 bases). The CDR3 totals 12 residues. Germline-derived CDR1 and CDR2 are SGHRS and YFSETQ. The germline V and J ends were trimmed by 4 bases and 5 bases, with 8 bases remaining between them. The CDR3 is CASSRTRDTQYF. CDR3 nucleotide sequence: TGCGCCAGCAGCCGTACTAGAGATACGCAGTATTTT.

The rearrangement uses TRBV2 and TRBJ1-1; no clear D. V was pared by 3 bases and J by 3 bases, with 8 bases between. This CDR3 spans 13 amino acids. Germline values: CDR1 SNHLY, CDR2 FYNNEI. The CDR3 coding sequence is TGTGCCAGCAGTGAGTGGGGTTACACTGAAGCTTTCTTT. This sequence encodes CASSEWGYTEAFF.

This rearrangement joins TRBV11-1 to TRBJ2-1; tentatively, D is TRBD1 (6 bases). Germline V gene sequence: CDR1 SGHAT, CDR2 FQDESV (reference sequence). Trimming pared 4 bases from V and 8 bases from J, leaving 24 bases between. The CDR3 runs 17 residues. CDR3 sequence: CASSSSVNRVQVYEQFF. CDR3 in DNA: TGTGCCAGCAGCTCAAGCGTGAACAGGGTCCAAGTATATGAGCAGTTCTTC.

The chain combines TRBV21-1 with TRBJ1-5. TRBV21-1 is designated a pseudogene. There are 9 residues in the CDR3. CDR3 bases: TGTGGAGGGGATCAGCCCCAGCATTTT. Translating it yields CGGDQPQHF.

The count of this clone is one. The chain recombines TRBV28 with TRBJ1-1; 8 bases align to TRBD1. CDR3 size: 13 residues. Germline CDR1 MDHEN, CDR2 SYDVKM. Trimming at V came to 5 bases and at J to 10 bases, leaving 9 bases not matched to a gene. CDR3 region: CASSATGVVGAFF. DNA for the CDR3: TGTGCCAGCAGTGCGACAGGGGTCGTGGGAGCTTTCTTT.

This clone was recorded a few times. J is TRBJ1-2 and V is TRBV7-8; the match to TRBD1 covers 7 bases. This CDR3 has 14 residues. V shed 1 base, J shed 5 bases, and the junction held 4 bases outside the gene matches. CDR1 is SGHVS, CDR2 FQNEAQ, per germline. CDR3 nucleotide sequence: TGTGCCAGCAGCTTAGGCAAGACAGGGTATGGCTACACCTTC. It yields the protein CASSLGKTGYGYTF. Based on the CDR3 plus reference TRBV7-8 and TRBJ1-2, the full variable domain is GAGVSQSPRYKVAKRGQDVALRCDPISGHVSLFWYQQALGQGPEFLTYFQNEAQLDKSGLPSDRFFAERPEGSVSTLKIQRTQQEDSAVYLCASSLGKTGYGYTFGSGTRLTVV.

This clone was seen a few times. This chain uses TRBV4-1 with TRBJ2-1; 13 nucleotides match TRBD2. Unmatched junction bases numbered 12, after V lost 3 bases and J lost 7 bases. CDR1 and CDR2 (germline): MGHRA, YSYEKL. The CDR3 has 18 amino acids. Here the CDR3 reads CASSQPPGLAGPGNEQFF. Here the CDR3 DNA reads TGCGCCAGCAGCCAGCCCCCGGGACTAGCGGGGCCGGGGAATGAGCAGTTCTTC.

This chain connects TRBV4-1 to TRBJ1-2, with D possibly matching TRBD1 (5 bases). The CDR3 spans 15 residues. Per the germline V gene, CDR1 is MGHRA and CDR2 is YSYEKL. Trimming took 4 bases from V and 5 from J, leaving 17 bases between them. CDR3 sequence (DNA): TGCGCCAGCAGCCCCTGGGACGGGACGGAGTATGGCTACACCTTC. Residues: CASSPWDGTEYGYTF.

This clone has only a few counts. The chain joins TRBV23-1 to TRBJ2-1, with a tentative D call TRBD2 (6 bases). TRBV23-1 is an ORF, and what it does is uncertain. V was shortened by 9 bases and J by 8 bases, with 17 bases between the two germline ends. The CDR3 covers 13 residues. CDR3 amino acids: CASHSGGIDEQFF. CDR3 DNA sequence: TGCGCCAGTCACTCAGGCGGGATCGATGAGCAGTTCTTC.

The chain joins TRBV5-4 to TRBJ2-7; no firm D call. Germline V gene data show CDR1 as SGHNT and CDR2 as YYREEE (reference sequence). V lost 1 base and J 1 base, leaving 3 bases between the germline ends. The CDR3 spans 12 residues. The CDR3 region is CASSLRSYEQYF. The CDR3 bases are TGTGCCAGCAGCTTGCGGTCCTACGAGCAGTACTTC.

The J gene is TRBJ2-2, the V gene TRBV28; D may be TRBD2 (6 bases). The germline V gene has CDR1 MDHEN and CDR2 SYDVKM. V lost 6 bases to trimming and J lost 5 bases, with 16 bases between them. There are 15 residues in the CDR3. CDR3 sequence: CASRLRGGFTGELFF. In nucleotides, the CDR3 is TGTGCCAGCAGGCTACGTGGAGGGTTTACCGGGGAGCTGTTTTTT.

V usage is TRBV2 and J usage is TRBJ2-3; D is unresolved. This CDR3 is built from 12 residues. Trimming removed 7 bases from V and 0 bases from J, with 5 bases in between. Germline CDR1 is SNHLY and CDR2 is FYNNEI. The CDR3 DNA sequence: TGTGCCAGCAAAATGAGCACAGATACGCAGTATTTT. Translating gives CASKMSTDTQYF.

The J gene is TRBJ2-7, the V gene TRBV5-4, with D perhaps matching TRBD2 (5 bases). This CDR3 contains 13 residues. Trimming pared 6 bases from V and 0 bases from J, leaving 10 bases between. Germline V gives CDR1 SGHNT, CDR2 YYREEE (reference sequence). For the CDR3, the DNA is TGTGCCAGCACGGGGTCTCCCTCCTACGAGCAGTACTTC. This gives the protein CASTGSPSYEQYF.

A few counts support this clone. The chain has TRBV12-5 and TRBJ1-2; the D is unclear. Trimming removed 4 bases from V and 7 bases from J, with 16 bases in between. The V gene's germline CDR1 is LGHNT and CDR2 FRNRAP. The CDR3 runs to 14 residues. CDR3 region: CASGYNTGLSGYTF. CDR3 nucleotides: TGTGCTAGTGGTTATAACACCGGTTTGAGTGGCTACACCTTC. The entire variable domain, with the rest obtained from reference TRBV12-5 and TRBJ1-2, is as follows: DARVTQTPRHKVTEMGQEVTMRCQPILGHNTVFWYRQTMMQGLELLAYFRNRAPLDDSGMPKDRFSAEMPDATLATLKIQPSEPRDSAVYFCASGYNTGLSGYTFGSGTRLTVV.